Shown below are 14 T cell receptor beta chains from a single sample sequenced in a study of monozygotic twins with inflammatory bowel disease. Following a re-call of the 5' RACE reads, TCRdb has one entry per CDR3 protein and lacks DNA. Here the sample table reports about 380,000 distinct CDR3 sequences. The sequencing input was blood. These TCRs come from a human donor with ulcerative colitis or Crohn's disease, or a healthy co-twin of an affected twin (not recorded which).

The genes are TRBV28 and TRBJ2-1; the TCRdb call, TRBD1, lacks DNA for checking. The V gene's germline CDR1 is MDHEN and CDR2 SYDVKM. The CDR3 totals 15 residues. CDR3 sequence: CASSLMGQTYNEQFF.

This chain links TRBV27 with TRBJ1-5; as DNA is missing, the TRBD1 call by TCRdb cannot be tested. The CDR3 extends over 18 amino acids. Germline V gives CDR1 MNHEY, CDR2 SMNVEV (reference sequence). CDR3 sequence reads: CASSLLGTGGSGNQPQHF.

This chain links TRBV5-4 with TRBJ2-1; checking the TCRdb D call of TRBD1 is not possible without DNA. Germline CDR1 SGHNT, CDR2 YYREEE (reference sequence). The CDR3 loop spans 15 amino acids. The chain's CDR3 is CASSPRPDIYNEQFF.

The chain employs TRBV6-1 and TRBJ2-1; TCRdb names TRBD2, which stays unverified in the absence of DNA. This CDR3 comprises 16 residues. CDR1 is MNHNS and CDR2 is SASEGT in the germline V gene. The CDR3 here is CASSFLPSGGLNEQFF.

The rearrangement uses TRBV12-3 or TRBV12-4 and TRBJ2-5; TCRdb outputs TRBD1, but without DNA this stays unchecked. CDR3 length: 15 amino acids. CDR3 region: CASRGTGKHQETQYF.

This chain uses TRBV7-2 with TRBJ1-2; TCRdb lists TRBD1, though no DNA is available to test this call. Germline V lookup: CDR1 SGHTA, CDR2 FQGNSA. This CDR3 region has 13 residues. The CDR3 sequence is CASSAGQGGGYTF.

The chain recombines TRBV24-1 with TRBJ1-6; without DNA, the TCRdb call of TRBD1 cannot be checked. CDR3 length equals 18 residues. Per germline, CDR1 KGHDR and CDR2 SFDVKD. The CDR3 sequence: CATSDSPGIGRPDSPLHF.

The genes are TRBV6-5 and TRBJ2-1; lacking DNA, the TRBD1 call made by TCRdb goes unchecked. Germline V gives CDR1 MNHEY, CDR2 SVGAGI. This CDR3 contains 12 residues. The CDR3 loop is CARQGTYNEQFF.

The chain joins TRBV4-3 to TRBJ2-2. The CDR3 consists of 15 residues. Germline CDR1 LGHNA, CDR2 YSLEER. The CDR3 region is CASRVGFANTGELFF.

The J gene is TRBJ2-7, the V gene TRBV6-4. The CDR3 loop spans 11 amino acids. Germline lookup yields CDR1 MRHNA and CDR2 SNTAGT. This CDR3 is CASSDSFEQYF.

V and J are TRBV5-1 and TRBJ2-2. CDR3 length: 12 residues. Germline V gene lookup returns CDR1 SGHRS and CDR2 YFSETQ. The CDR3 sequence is CASSFDTGELFF.

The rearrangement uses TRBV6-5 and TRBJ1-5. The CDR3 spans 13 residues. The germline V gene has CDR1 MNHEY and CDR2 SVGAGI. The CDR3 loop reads CASSRTEHQPQHF.

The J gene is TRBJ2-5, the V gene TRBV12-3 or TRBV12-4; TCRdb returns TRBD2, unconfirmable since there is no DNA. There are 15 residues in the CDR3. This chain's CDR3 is CASSFEGPAQETQYF.

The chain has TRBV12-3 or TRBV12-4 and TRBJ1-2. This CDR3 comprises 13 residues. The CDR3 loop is CASSHLQQRGYTF.